This T cell receptor (beta chain) was obtained from a study of T-cell reconstitution after alpha-beta-depleted transplantation in children. The count of this clonotype is one. The antigen is not known. V was cut by 4 bases and J by 2 bases, with 18 bases left in between. The CDR3 is made up of 18 amino acids. The germline V gene has CDR1 MNHEY and CDR2 SVGEGT. Overall study results and limits: Some patients' high day-60 TCRbeta diversity was attributed to recipient cells surviving conditioning.

Using unique molecular identifiers, the investigators prepared the TCRbeta library. TCRdb reprocessed the PCR reads via MiXCR and lists one record per CDR3 protein. The sample records around 960,000 distinct CDR3 sequences, about 26% being singletons. The specimen was PBMCs, mostly from graft donor cells, collected 360 days after TCRalphabeta/CD19-depleted stem cell transplant. The rearrangement joins TRBV6-2 or TRBV6-3 to TRBJ2-6; D gene unclear. The TCR originated in a boy less than two years old who had a stem cell transplant for SCID, so the T cells may come from the graft donor. The CDR3: CASSSIPQIQTGANVLTF. The CDR3 region has the DNA TGTGCCAGCAGTTCGATCCCTCAAATTCAGACTGGGGCCAACGTCCTGACTTTC.